These T cell receptor beta chains were read from a single sample in a study of blood T cell repertoires in COVID-19. Only in-frame clones appear in the TCRdb table, and some are missing; sequencing was by immunoSEQ multiplex PCR. The sample holds 350,000 or so clones, 87% seen once. Sequenced sample: PBMCs or T cells enriched from blood (not recorded which). The receptors were gathered from a woman under 40 who had recovered from COVID-19. The CDR3 runs from the conserved cysteine through the conserved F or W.

v_gene: TRBV10-1
j_gene: TRBJ2-7
CDR3aa: CASSVGTGAFYEQYF

v_gene: TRBV19
j_gene: TRBJ2-7
CDR3aa: CASSITGLLPAYEQYF

v_gene: TRBV5-1
j_gene: TRBJ1-2
CDR3aa: CASSSEQGSYGYTF

v_gene: TRBV7-2
j_gene: TRBJ1-5
CDR3aa: CASSLGIGTANQPQHF

v_gene: TRBV30
j_gene: TRBJ1-2
CDR3aa: CAWSLLGQGSGYTF

v_gene: TRBV21-1
j_gene: TRBJ2-7
CDR3aa: CASSKEEAAGGNF

v_gene: TRBV23-1
j_gene: TRBJ2-1
CDR3aa: CASSPSSPGQGLYEQFF

v_gene: TRBV2
j_gene: TRBJ1-2
CDR3aa: CASHAVGGDGYTF

v_gene: TRBV10-3
j_gene: TRBJ1-6
CDR3aa: CAISESTGNFSPLHF

v_gene: TRBV27
j_gene: TRBJ1-2
CDR3aa: CASSGAPWGQGRGYTF

v_gene: TRBV4-3
j_gene: TRBJ2-4
CDR3aa: CASSQDSGPLLNIQYF

v_gene: TRBV18
j_gene: TRBJ2-2
CDR3aa: CASSPRPATGGTGELFF

v_gene: TRBV6-5
j_gene: TRBJ1-3
CDR3aa: CATFRQDSGNTIYF

v_gene: TRBV7-9
j_gene: TRBJ1-4
CDR3aa: CASSEWDRPNEKLFF

v_gene: TRBV9
j_gene: TRBJ2-1
CDR3aa: CASSVGGRVDEQFF

v_gene: TRBV7-9
j_gene: TRBJ2-1
CDR3aa: CASSLGGWGLYNEQFF

v_gene: TRBV25-1
j_gene: TRBJ1-2
CDR3aa: CASNRGQGNGYTF

v_gene: TRBV7-2
j_gene: TRBJ1-1
CDR3aa: CASSLIDVTGSSTEAFF

v_gene: TRBV3-1/TRBV3-2
j_gene: TRBJ2-5
CDR3aa: CASSQRQETQYF

v_gene: TRBV6-1
j_gene: TRBJ2-7
CDR3aa: CASSENPAGVQYF

v_gene: TRBV5-3
j_gene: TRBJ1-2
CDR3aa: CARSPIEVDSRDYGYTF

v_gene: TRBV5-4
j_gene: TRBJ1-3
CDR3aa: CASSLEHSGNTIYF

v_gene: TRBV9
j_gene: TRBJ1-1
CDR3aa: CASSVEGGRVAEAFF

v_gene: TRBV24-1
j_gene: TRBJ1-1
CDR3aa: CATSLYRENTEAFF

v_gene: TRBV7-9
j_gene: TRBJ2-3
CDR3aa: CASSFRTGAGDTQYF

v_gene: TRBV3-1/TRBV3-2
j_gene: TRBJ1-1
CDR3aa: CASSQGDRNTEAFF

v_gene: TRBV4-1
j_gene: TRBJ2-1
CDR3aa: CASRSLASHNEQFF

v_gene: TRBV7-9
j_gene: TRBJ1-4
CDR3aa: CASSVGDRVGTANEKLFF

v_gene: TRBV12-3/TRBV12-4
j_gene: TRBJ1-4
CDR3aa: CASSAQVNEKLFF

v_gene: TRBV4-1
j_gene: TRBJ2-6
CDR3aa: CASSQGGQGGGANVLTF

v_gene: TRBV28
j_gene: TRBJ1-6
CDR3aa: CASGIGTGNSPLHF

v_gene: TRBV10-1
j_gene: TRBJ2-2
CDR3aa: CASSEGLARNTGELFF

v_gene: TRBV6-2/TRBV6-3
j_gene: TRBJ2-3
CDR3aa: CASSYGQGYGGTSTDTQYF

v_gene: TRBV5-1
j_gene: TRBJ2-1
CDR3aa: CASSHPGIEQFF

v_gene: TRBV19
j_gene: TRBJ2-5
CDR3aa: CASSRQGDSSQYF

v_gene: TRBV10-1
j_gene: TRBJ1-1
CDR3aa: CASSESRGGRNTEAFF

v_gene: TRBV5-4
j_gene: TRBJ1-2
CDR3aa: CASSSWDRVGYTF

v_gene: TRBV6-2/TRBV6-3
j_gene: TRBJ2-7
CDR3aa: CASSLTYEQYF

v_gene: TRBV3-1/TRBV3-2
j_gene: TRBJ2-1
CDR3aa: CASSQEAGFPNEQFF

v_gene: TRBV5-1
j_gene: TRBJ1-1
CDR3aa: CASSLDKNTEAFF

v_gene: TRBV6-5
j_gene: TRBJ2-5
CDR3aa: CASRWDSQETQYF

v_gene: TRBV30
j_gene: TRBJ2-7
CDR3aa: CAWRNGLAGDEQYF

v_gene: TRBV18
j_gene: TRBJ2-2
CDR3aa: CASSPSQNSGELFF

v_gene: TRBV2
j_gene: TRBJ2-3
CDR3aa: CASSLPFSGGFGTDTQYF

v_gene: TRBV12-3/TRBV12-4
j_gene: TRBJ1-1
CDR3aa: CASRTGRLTEAFF

v_gene: TRBV4-1
j_gene: TRBJ2-5
CDR3aa: CASSQGGTQYF

v_gene: TRBV12-3/TRBV12-4
j_gene: TRBJ1-1
CDR3aa: CASSPQGRTEAFF

v_gene: TRBV5-1
j_gene: TRBJ2-3
CDR3aa: CASSLGGLSTDTQYF

v_gene: TRBV6-4
j_gene: TRBJ2-7
CDR3aa: CARGEQPSYEQYF

v_gene: TRBV18
j_gene: TRBJ1-4
CDR3aa: CASSPLPGVGDEKLFF

v_gene: TRBV28
j_gene: TRBJ1-1
CDR3aa: CASSLGQGSDTEAFF

v_gene: TRBV6-4
j_gene: TRBJ2-5
CDR3aa: CAKIRVRVETQYF

v_gene: TRBV6-1
j_gene: TRBJ2-3
CDR3aa: CASSEPGLSTDTQYF

v_gene: TRBV7-9
j_gene: TRBJ1-2
CDR3aa: CASSRATGQGGYTF